One sample yielded the 6 T cell receptor beta chains listed below, sequenced in a study of blood T cell repertoires in COVID-19. The assay was immunoSEQ multiplex PCR, and TCRdb's table has in-frame clones only and misses some. This table has about 270,000 clones, around 80% appearing once. The sample comprised peripheral blood. The origin of the receptors is a man older than 75 with acute or convalescent COVID-19.

This clone was found once. This chain joins TRBV5-1 and TRBJ2-5; tentative D call: TRBD1 (5 bases). Trimming took 0 bases from V and 3 from J, leaving 12 bases between them. The CDR3 runs 15 residues. The germline V gene encodes CDR1 SGHRS and CDR2 YFSETQ. The CDR3 here is CASSLGVGREETQYF. CDR3 nucleotide sequence: TGCGCCAGCAGCTTGGGGGTCGGCAGGGAAGAGACCCAGTACTTC.

This chain uses TRBV5-4 with TRBJ2-3, with D possibly being TRBD1 (6 bases). The CDR3 runs 14 residues. Trimming removed 2 bases from V and 8 bases from J, with 15 bases in between. Germline-derived CDR1 and CDR2 are SGHNT and YYREEE (reference sequence). CDR3 protein: CASSLDRRGGTQYF. In DNA, the CDR3 is TGTGCCAGCAGCTTAGACAGACGAGGGGGTACGCAGTATTTT.

This clone was observed a handful of times. The chain employs TRBV3-1 (or the pseudogene TRBV3-2) and TRBJ2-1; 7 nucleotides line up with TRBD2. The junction had 7 bases not matched to a gene; V was cut back by 4 bases and J by 10 bases. The CDR3 length is 13 residues. CDR1 LGHDT and CDR2 YNNKEL come from the germline V gene (reference sequence). The CDR3 nucleotides read TGTGCCAGCAGCCCCTCGACTAGCCCGGAGCAGTTCTTC. Protein: CASSPSTSPEQFF.

V usage is TRBV19 and J usage is TRBJ2-2, with TRBD2 matching 7 bases. The ends lost 3 bases at V and 6 bases at J; junction bases unmatched: 10. The CDR3 covers 16 residues. The germline V gene has CDR1 LNHDA and CDR2 SQIVND (reference sequence). The CDR3 spells CASSILGKRDPGELFF. Here the CDR3 DNA reads TGTGCCAGTAGTATCCTCGGGAAGCGGGATCCCGGGGAGCTGTTTTTT.

The V and J genes are TRBV5-4 and TRBJ2-5; D perhaps matches TRBD2 (7 bases). Per germline, CDR1 SGHNT and CDR2 YYREEE (reference sequence). The CDR3 is 14 residues long. Trimming left V 4 bases short and J 7 bases short, with 17 bases between. Here the CDR3 reads CASSGGGVDGTQYF. The CDR3, as DNA: TGTGCCAGCAGCGGAGGGGGGGTAGACGGGACCCAGTACTTC. Variable domain in full (rest from reference TRBV5-4 and TRBJ2-5): ETGVTQSPTHLIKTRGQQVTLRCSSQSGHNTVSWYQQALGQGPQFIFQYYREEENGRGNFPPRFSGLQFPNYSSELNVNALELDDSALYLCASSGGGVDGTQYFGPGTRLLVL.

J is TRBJ1-1 and V is TRBV5-1, with a possible D match to TRBD1 (6 bases). CDR3 length: 14 amino acids. Trimming took 4 bases from V and 4 from J, leaving 14 bases between them. The V gene's germline CDR1 is SGHRS and CDR2 YFSETQ. The CDR3 DNA follows: TGCGCCAGCAGCCCGACGGGGGGCGTCACTGAAGCTTTCTTT. It specifies CASSPTGGVTEAFF.